A selection of T cell receptor beta chains follows, all from one sample in a study of T cells after yellow fever vaccination. TCRdb re-derived calls from the 5' RACE reads in MiXCR, one entry per CDR3 protein. The sample lists 29,000 or so distinct CDR3 sequences; more than 5% were seen once. The input for sequencing was CD8+ T cells sorted from PBMCs, taken 10 days after the yellow fever booster vaccination. These receptor sequences come from a man aged 25 to 40 who received the YFV17D yellow fever vaccine. The CDR3 runs from the conserved cysteine through the conserved F or W. The D gene is left open where the match is weak. A clone size is listed for some rows: how often the clone was seen (once, few, many), or a class if it is expanded.

many TRBD2 TRBJ2-2 TRBV20-1 TGCAGTGCTAGAGATACTTTGGCGGGAGCTGTTGTCGGGGAGCTGTTTTTT CSARDTLAGAVVGELFF
many TRBD2 TRBJ2-7 TRBV4-3 TGCGCCAGCAGCCAAGAGTTCCTAGCGGGAGCGTACGAGCAGTACTTC CASSQEFLAGAYEQYF
- - TRBJ2-5 TRBV14 TGTGCCAGCAGCCAAGATAGGTTGGAGACCCAGTACTTC CASSQDRLETQYF
many - TRBJ2-3 TRBV6-6 TGTGCCAGCAGTTACTCGCCAGATACGCAGTATTTT CASSYSPDTQYF
many TRBD1 TRBJ1-2 TRBV29-1 TGCAGCGTCCCCGGGACAGTCGATTTCTACACCTTC CSVPGTVDFYTF
many TRBD2 TRBJ2-3 TRBV27 TGTGCCAGCAGTCTGGGACTAGCGGGGTCCACAGATACGCAGTATTTT CASSLGLAGSTDTQYF
many TRBD2 TRBJ2-5 TRBV27 TGTGCCAGCAGGATTAGCGGGGGAGGGGAGACCCAGTACTTC CASRISGGGETQYF
many - TRBJ2-5 TRBV15 TGTGCCACCAGCAGAGACCCCGGGGTTGAGACCCAGTACTTC CATSRDPGVETQYF
many - TRBJ2-1 TRBV12-3/TRBV12-4 TGTGCCAGCAGTTTAGGGGTGGGGGACAAATTCGTTCGCTCCTACAATGAGCAGTTCTTC CASSLGVGDKFVRSYNEQFF
few TRBD2 TRBJ2-7 TRBV12-3/TRBV12-4 TGTGCCAGCAGCCCGGGGGGGGCGGGAGAGCAGTACTTC CASSPGGAGEQYF
many TRBD2 TRBJ2-1 TRBV11-2 TGTGCCAGCAGCTTAGGGACTAGCTACAATGAGCAGTTCTTC CASSLGTSYNEQFF
many - TRBJ1-5 TRBV7-8 TGTGCCAGCAGCTTATTGGGGACTCAGCCCCAGCATTTT CASSLLGTQPQHF
many - TRBJ2-1 TRBV7-9 TGTGCCAGCCAGGGGGGGCCAAAAGAGCAGTTCTTC CASQGGPKEQFF
medium-sized TRBD1 TRBJ2-7 TRBV20-1 TGCAGTGCCCTACCGGGACAGGGGAACGAGCAGTACTTC CSALPGQGNEQYF
many - TRBJ1-1 TRBV18 TGTGCCAGCTCACCCTCGGCGGCCGAAGCTTTCTTT CASSPSAAEAFF
many - TRBJ2-1 TRBV2 TGTGCCAGCAGTGATGAAGGGGATTACAATGAGCAGTTCTTC CASSDEGDYNEQFF
many TRBD1 TRBJ1-6 TRBV12-3/TRBV12-4 TGTGCCAGCACCCTGGGACAGGGATCACACTCACCCCTCCACTTT CASTLGQGSHSPLHF
many - TRBJ2-1 TRBV12-3/TRBV12-4 TGTGCCAGCAGCCATCCCTTGGGACCATCCCAACCCCACTCCTACAATGAGCAGTTCTTC CASSHPLGPSQPHSYNEQFF
many - TRBJ1-5 TRBV4-1 TGCGCCAGCAGCCAAGGAGACAGTTATCAGCCCCAGCATTTT CASSQGDSYQPQHF
many - TRBJ2-7 TRBV4-3 TGCGCCAGCTTTCTTAACTCCTACGAGCAGTACTTC CASFLNSYEQYF
few - TRBJ1-3 TRBV9 TGTGCCAGCAGCGTAGAGAACAGCTACTCTGGAAACACCATATATTTT CASSVENSYSGNTIYF
many - TRBJ2-3 TRBV27 TGTGCCAGCAGTTTCATTAGCGGTTTAAGCACAGATACGCAGTATTTT CASSFISGLSTDTQYF
many - TRBJ2-3 TRBV9 TGTGCCAGCAGCGTCCTGAGCACAGATACGCAGTATTTT CASSVLSTDTQYF
many - TRBJ2-7 TRBV7-2 TGTGCCAGCAGCTTAGCGGGGCCAACCTACGAGCAGTACTTC CASSLAGPTYEQYF
many - TRBJ2-1 TRBV7-2 TGTGCCAGCAGCTCCTACCCGGGTCCTAGCTACAATGAGCAGTTCTTC CASSSYPGPSYNEQFF
many - TRBJ2-5 TRBV7-2 TGTGCCAGCAGCCCTTTCCCGGGAGCGGGCGAGACCCAGTACTTC CASSPFPGAGETQYF